This TCR beta chain is drawn from a study of blood T cell repertoires in COVID-19. Study overall: Specimens from acute and convalescent COVID-19 originated in the United States, Italy and Spain. In each case, the material was cDNA or gDNA derived from T cells, B-cell-depleted T cells, or PBMCs.

Per the study methods: Cell counts per sample came from amplifying reference gene primers. Assay used: immunoSEQ multiplex PCR; TCRdb lists only in-frame clones, some missing. D and trimming were read from the DNA, whereas the V and J calls and clone size are those reported in that table. Counted here are roughly 250,000 clones, 86% occurring once; the ten biggest clones make up approximately 12%. This CDR3 contains 15 residues. Seattle-derived patients entered the study during active infection and were followed longitudinally. Sequenced material: peripheral blood. The chain has TRBV7-5 and TRBJ2-7; the table assigns TRBD1, which was not confirmed against the DNA. TRBV7-5 constitutes a pseudogene. The receptor was derived from a woman aged 25 to 39 with COVID-19, enrolled during active disease. This chain's CDR3 is CVRSQQARQFYEQYF. The CDR3 DNA is TGTGTCAGAAGCCAGCAGGCCCGTCAGTTCTACGAGCAGTACTTC.